Listed here are 10 T cell receptor beta chains from one sample, sequenced in a study of blood T cells in healthy people across ages. A sample-barcoded 5' primer and a J-beta primer mix were used in a second PCR of about 6 to 11 cycles. TCRdb redid the calling of the 5' RACE reads with MiXCR, one entry per CDR3 protein. The sample lists about 1,500,000 distinct CDR3 sequences, approximately 30% occurring once. Sequences were obtained from blood. These receptors all stem from a woman aged 30 to 39 in good health.

Only a few counts were recorded for this clonotype. The chain is built from TRBV28 and TRBJ1-5; 7 bases agree with TRBD1. The CDR3 totals 15 residues. Germline lookup yields CDR1 MDHEN and CDR2 SYDVKM. After removal of 4 bases from V and 4 bases from J, the junction contained 7 bases not matched to a gene. CDR3 amino acids: CASSSGGGANQPQHF. CDR3 DNA: TGTGCCAGCAGTTCAGGGGGGGGGGCGAATCAGCCCCAGCATTTT.

This rearrangement joins TRBV7-9 to TRBJ2-3; D is unresolved. Germline V gene lookup returns CDR1 SEHNR and CDR2 FQNEAQ (reference sequence). The CDR3 sequence is 16 residues long. Between the trimmed V and J ends, which lost 0 bases and 0 bases, there was a span of 10 bases. CDR3 loop: CASSLALGSSTDTQYF. Here the CDR3 DNA reads TGTGCCAGCAGCTTAGCGCTCGGGTCTAGCACAGATACGCAGTATTTT.

J is TRBJ1-5 and V is TRBV2, with 11 positions matching TRBD1. V was pared by 6 bases and J by 5 bases, with 6 bases of the junction left unmatched. Germline CDR1 and CDR2: SNHLY and FYNNEI. This CDR3 has 15 residues. The CDR3 here is CASRGQGEAYQPQHF. CDR3 nucleotide sequence: TGTGCCAGCAGGGGACAGGGGGAGGCCTATCAGCCCCAGCATTTT.

The gene calls are TRBV5-1 and TRBJ2-3; 8 nucleotides line up with TRBD1. CDR1 and CDR2 from the germline V gene are SGHRS and YFSETQ. Trimming took 4 bases from V and 2 from J; bases not matched to a gene: 9. This CDR3 region has 16 residues. In DNA form, the CDR3 reads TGCGCCAGCAGCCTACAGGGGGGAGGAAACACAGATACGCAGTATTTT. It specifies CASSLQGGGNTDTQYF.

This clonotype has at least ten counts. This chain joins TRBV20-1 and TRBJ2-7; D is possibly TRBD1 or TRBD2 (5 bases each). This CDR3 has 15 amino acids. Germline V CDR1 and CDR2: DFQATT, SNEGSKA (reference sequence). Between the trimmed V and J ends, which lost 2 bases and 2 bases, there was a span of 16 bases. The CDR3 is CSARPADRGPYEQYF. The CDR3 bases are TGCAGTGCTAGACCGGCCGATAGGGGACCCTACGAGCAGTACTTC.

This chain uses TRBV20-1 with TRBJ2-1; the D call may be TRBD1 or TRBD2 (6 bases each). The ends were cut back, 3 bases at V and 7 bases at J, with 19 bases in the middle. The CDR3 covers 15 residues. Germline V gene lookup returns CDR1 DFQATT and CDR2 SNEGSKA (reference sequence). The CDR3 is CSASWAGHPLNEQFF. The CDR3 nucleotides read TGCAGTGCTAGCTGGGCGGGACACCCCCTGAATGAGCAGTTCTTC.

There are many counts of this clonotype. The chain has TRBV5-5 and TRBJ1-5, with a possible D match to TRBD1 (5 bases). This CDR3 region has 16 residues. The germline V gene has CDR1 SGHKS and CDR2 YYEKEE (reference sequence). V was pared by 4 bases and J by 6 bases, with 20 bases between. The CDR3 region is CASSPWTRSGIQPQHF. The CDR3 nucleotides read TGTGCCAGCAGCCCGTGGACAAGGAGCGGGATTCAGCCCCAGCATTTT.

The chain couples TRBV5-1 to TRBJ2-5, with 11 positions matching TRBD2. The CDR3 length is 15 residues. With V trimmed by 3 bases and J by 6 bases, 7 bases remained unmatched. Germline V gene sequence: CDR1 SGHRS, CDR2 YFSETQ. The CDR3 sequence is CASSSVTSGIKTQYF. The CDR3 DNA reads as TGCGCCAGCAGCTCCGTGACTAGCGGGATTAAGACCCAGTACTTC.

This clonotype was counted a few times. At one boundary the junction diverges from the germline segment, which might be a read error. V is TRBV9 and J is TRBJ1-5; D remains unclear. Germline assignment: CDR1 SGDLS and CDR2 YYNGEE. This CDR3 is built from 15 residues. The CDR3 sequence: CASSAAGTENLPQHF. The CDR3 DNA is TGTGCCAGCAGCGCTGCAGGAACAGAGAATCTGCCCCAGCATTTT.

This clonotype was seen repeatedly, ten times or more. V gene TRBV7-9 combines with J gene TRBJ2-1; tentatively, D is TRBD1 or TRBD2 (7 bases each). This CDR3 contains 14 residues. Looked up from germline, CDR1 is SEHNR and CDR2 is FQNEAQ (reference sequence). V lost 7 bases and J lost 3, with 13 bases in between. Written as DNA, the CDR3 is TGTGCCAGCACCAGCGGGACAGACTACAATGAGCAGTTCTTC. It is translated as CASTSGTDYNEQFF.